This T cell receptor beta chain derives from a study of blood T cell repertoires in COVID-19 (dated by TCRdb to 2020 to 2022). Regarding the complete study: Samples from collaborators originated in the United States, Italy and Spain and spanned both the acute and convalescent phases of COVID-19. The material from the prospective study consisted of cDNA or gDNA derived from T cells, B-cell-depleted T cells, or PBMCs. Subjects who had been exposed to COVID-19, were actively infected with it, or had recovered from it provided the deeply sampled blood TCRbeta repertoires that made up the dataset. Sample metadata almost always included a de-identified subject ID, COVID-19 status, age in years and sex. Samples were obtained from the ongoing ImmuneRACE study (first 160 participants) and from some 1,300 subjects provided by 6 global collaborators. Where available, HLA class I and class II types were obtained from metadata supplied by the sample provider rather than from assay-based typing. The repertoires were released in a freely available public database intended as a resource for research on the immune response to SARS-CoV-2. The investigation overall reported the following: Clinical and demographic metadata were provided uncurated, with the amount varying by source and participant.

Participants in the prospective study were enrolled through a virtual design, were aged 18 to 89 years, and lived in about 25 United States geographic areas. In the prospective study, participants were assigned to cohorts based on the clinical history participants reported in a screening survey and a study questionnaire. In the prospective study, whole blood, serum and a nasopharyngeal or oropharyngeal swab were collected from each participant by mobile phlebotomists. Participants in the prospective study had the option to provide additional blood draws and questionnaires over a roughly two-month period. Prospective study blood samples were shipped either frozen or at room temperature before DNA extraction. Taken from the germline V gene, the CDR1 and CDR2 loops are SGDLS and YYNGEE. The V end loses 0 bases and the J end loses 6 bases, and a stretch of 15 bases separates them. From the cysteine through the phenylalanine, the CDR3 covers 15 amino acids. Of the read, only the CDR3 DNA is kept; its 45 bases are in frame from base 1.

TCRbeta CDR3 regions were amplified from genomic DNA using the immunoSEQ Assay, a bias-controlled multiplex PCR. In the original analysis: The number of nucleated cells in each sample was estimated from the amplification of reference gene primers within the assay. Sequence reads were collapsed and filtered to measure the absolute abundance of every unique TCRbeta CDR3 rearrangement. Productive Simpson clonality was computed per sample as the square root of Simpson's diversity index over productive rearrangements. In TCRdb, the immuneACCESS table is reduced to in-frame sequences with V and J assigned. These tables do not hold every clone; where another copy was compared, an unresolved V gene accounts for under half, and the others remain unexplained. D and trimming were read from the DNA, whereas the V and J calls and clone size are those reported in that table. A total of 250,000 to 350,000 clones appear in this sample, around 90% of them only once. Together, the top ten hold about 4.5% of the sample.

This clone was detected a few times. Its recognized antigen is unknown. It has no much larger one-base neighbor in the sample; base qualities were not kept. Sequences were obtained from PBMCs or T cells enriched from blood (not recorded which). The chain links TRBV9 with TRBJ1-2, and the D gene may be TRBD1, 6 bases matching. The clonotype originates from a woman aged 18-30 years with acute COVID-19. The sequenced DNA is TGTGCCAGCAGCGTAGGGGACAAGGGGCCCGATGGCTACACCTTC. Protein translation: CASSVGDKGPDGYTF.